This T cell receptor beta chain was recovered during a study of shared clonotypes between healthy human individuals. Looking at the study overall: The people who gave samples were two women and a few men aged 18 to 49.

The assay ran at deep level. Here immunoSEQ multiplex PCR was the method, and the copy in TCRdb shows in-frame clones only, minus some. The repertoire holds 2 million to 2.5 million clones, with roughly 92% as singletons. Germline loops: CDR1 MDHEN, CDR2 SYDVKM. CDR3 length: 17 amino acids. Trimming cost V 5 bases and J 5 bases, with 21 bases left between them. Sequenced sample: naive CD4+ T cells from PBMCs. The subset here: CD45RA+ positively selected. The TCR comes from a young man in good health. Some clones in this sample may be carry-over from other donors' samples. V usage is TRBV28 and J usage is TRBJ1-4; D remains unclear. The CDR3 sequence is CASSLGRSGLGNEKLFF. CDR3 sequence (DNA): TGTGCCAGCAGTCTCGGTCGGTCTGGGCTTGGGAATGAAAAACTGTTTTTT.